These 21 T cell receptor beta chains were sequenced from one sample in a study. The TRBV12-4/TRBJ1-2 clonotypes were amplified using barcode primers with ligated adaptors. A single record per CDR3 protein comes from TCRdb applying MiXCR to the multiplex PCR reads. The sample consists of around 470 distinct CDR3 sequences, approximately 4.6% of them appearing once. The sample was naive CD4+ T cells sorted from blood. Subset specified: naive CD4+ T cells, CD4+CD45RA+CD25-. These receptors all stem from a female donor with breast cancer.

For this clonotype: Since the CDR3 does not end with the conserved phenylalanine or tryptophan, this likely comes from a read error. No DNA is shown, since the ends of the CDR3 on it are uncertain; the CDR3 is the one TCRdb lists. The chain recombines TRBV12-3 or TRBV12-4 with TRBJ1-2. The CDR3 numbers 11 amino acids, ends counted. CDR3 residues: CASSLGIELHL.

A remark on this clonotype: Compared with germline, one end of the junction differs, possibly owing to a read error. This chain uses TRBV12-3 or TRBV12-4 with TRBJ1-2; a possible D gene is TRBD1 (6 bases). The CDR3 consists of 14 residues. In DNA, the CDR3 is TGTGCCAGCGGGGAGGTTGGGACAAACTATGGCTGCACCTTC. Translating it yields CASGEVGTNYGCTF.

By frequency in the sample, this clonotype is large. The chain combines TRBV12-3 or TRBV12-4 with TRBJ1-2; D gene uncertain. Trimming cost V 0 bases and J 0 bases, with 8 bases left between them. The CDR3 covers 15 residues. The CDR3 sequence is CASSLARRTNYGYTF. The CDR3 nucleotides are TGTGCCAGCAGTTTAGCGCGACGGACTAACTATGGCTACACCTTC.

This clonotype is labeled hyperexpanded. The chain couples TRBV12-3 or TRBV12-4 to TRBJ1-2; 8 bases fit TRBD1. This CDR3 is 13 amino acids long. J lost 5 bases, V lost 7 bases, and 6 bases had no gene match. CDR3 in DNA: TGTGCCAGCACCCCAGACAGGGGATATGGCTACACCTTC. This codes for CASTPDRGYGYTF.

In its sample, this clonotype ranks as medium-sized. V usage is TRBV12-3 or TRBV12-4 and J usage is TRBJ1-2; 7 nucleotides align to TRBD1. This CDR3 has 13 amino acids. V shed 6 bases and J 8 bases; nucleotides not matched to a gene: 9. The CDR3 spells CASSPTGTGGYTF. DNA of the CDR3: TGTGCCAGCAGCCCGACAGGGACTGGCGGCTACACCTTC.

This clonotype came up a few times. This sequence may be a read error, since a much larger clone differs from it by one base. The gene calls are TRBV12-3 or TRBV12-4 and TRBJ1-2; no clear D gene. This CDR3 is 12 amino acids long. The CDR3: CTSSLVGSSYTF. CDR3 nucleotides: TGTACCAGCAGTTTAGTGGGCAGTAGCTACACCTTC.

This clonotype is categorized as large. CDR3 loop: CASSLFTEGYTF. The DNA for the CDR3 is TGTGCCAGCAGTTTATTTACAGAAGGCTACACCTTC. The J gene is TRBJ1-2, the V gene TRBV12-3 or TRBV12-4; D unresolved. V was shortened by 2 bases and J by 8 bases, with 9 bases between the two germline ends. CDR3 size: 12 residues.

By its share, this clonotype is large. The chain carries TRBV12-3 or TRBV12-4 and TRBJ1-2; no reliable D call. The CDR3 loop spans 13 amino acids. V dropped 1 base and J dropped 6 bases, with 9 bases sitting between them. CDR3 sequence: CASSLVAGNGYTF. The CDR3 DNA sequence: TGTGCCAGCAGTTTAGTTGCAGGAAATGGCTACACCTTC.

Within the sample, this clonotype is medium-sized. V is TRBV12-3 or TRBV12-4 and J is TRBJ1-2; TRBD1 might be the D (5 bases). CDR3 size: 14 residues. V dropped 7 bases and J dropped 4 bases, with 16 bases sitting between them. CDR3 amino acids: CASTYQGARYGYTF. DNA for the CDR3: TGTGCCAGCACTTACCAGGGAGCTCGCTATGGCTACACCTTC.

This clonotype is classed as medium-sized. The chain uses TRBV12-3 or TRBV12-4 and TRBJ1-2, with unresolved D. This CDR3 has 14 residues. Trimming stripped 6 bases from V and 5 bases from J, with 16 bases between. The DNA of the CDR3 is TGTGCCAGCAGAGCAGGAACAGTTGGTTATGGCTACACCTTC. This sequence encodes CASRAGTVGYGYTF.

This clonotype is deemed medium-sized. The V and J genes are TRBV12-3 or TRBV12-4 and TRBJ1-2, with D hard to call. V lost 3 bases, J lost 0 bases, and 11 bases lay in between. The length of the CDR3 is 15 residues. CDR3 coding DNA: TGTGCCAGCAGTTTTGGGTCGGCTACTAACTATGGCTACACCTTC. This gives the protein CASSFGSATNYGYTF.

This clonotype rates as medium-sized (0.01 to 0.1%). The chain carries TRBV12-3 or TRBV12-4 and TRBJ1-2, with unresolved D. This CDR3 contains 12 residues. Trimming shortened V by 8 bases and J by 3 bases, and 10 bases separated the two germline ends. This CDR3 is CASRPDYYGYTF. CDR3 DNA: TGTGCCAGCCGCCCGGACTACTATGGCTACACCTTC.

The rearrangement joins TRBV12-3 or TRBV12-4 to TRBJ1-2; D is uncertain. The length of the CDR3 is 13 residues. V was pared by 6 bases and J by 3 bases, with 11 bases between. CDR3 loop: CASRAGSHYGYTF. As DNA, the CDR3 is TGTGCCAGCAGGGCCGGGTCACACTATGGCTACACCTTC.

This clonotype ranks as large. The chain employs TRBV12-3 or TRBV12-4 and TRBJ1-2; D not resolved. V was cut by 2 bases and J by 4 bases, with 11 bases left in between. The length of the CDR3 is 14 residues. CDR3 in DNA: TGTGCCAGCAGTTTACTCCGAGGGAGCTATGGCTACACCTTC. Its protein product is CASSLLRGSYGYTF.

This clonotype is termed medium-sized. This chain connects TRBV12-3 or TRBV12-4 to TRBJ1-2; D is perhaps TRBD1 (5 bases). The CDR3 totals 14 residues. Trimming left V 4 bases short and J 4 bases short, with 13 bases between. CDR3 nucleotides: TGTGCCAGCAGTTGGGACGGCTCTTTCTATGGCTACACCTTC. This translates into CASSWDGSFYGYTF.

In this sample, this clonotype turned up a few times. This CDR3 reads CASSYVQLNYGYTF. DNA of the CDR3: TGTGCCAGCAGTTACGTGCAGTTGAACTATGGCTACACCTTC. The chain couples TRBV12-3 or TRBV12-4 to TRBJ1-2; D not resolved. The CDR3 has 14 residues. V dropped 4 bases and J dropped 2 bases, with 11 bases sitting between them.

This clonotype is large. CDR3 sequence reads: CAIRRRHGYTF. CDR3 nucleotide sequence: TGTGCCATCCGGCGGCGTCATGGCTACACCTTC. V is TRBV12-3 or TRBV12-4 and J is TRBJ1-2; D gene ambiguous. V was trimmed by 10 bases and J by 6 bases, leaving 12 bases between them. This CDR3 contains 11 residues.

This clonotype is classed as large. This chain joins TRBV12-3 or TRBV12-4 and TRBJ1-2, with D possibly TRBD1 on 6 matching bases. Trimming shortened V by 5 bases and J by 5 bases, and 15 bases separated the two germline ends. The CDR3 is 14 residues long. The CDR3 nucleotides read TGTGCCAGCAGTCGATCCGGGACAACATATGGCTACACCTTC. As protein: CASSRSGTTYGYTF.

By share, this clonotype ranks as large. The chain recombines TRBV12-3 or TRBV12-4 with TRBJ1-2; 8 bases agree with TRBD1. V lost 5 bases, J lost 2 bases, and 4 bases stayed unmatched. The CDR3 loop spans 14 amino acids. This chain's CDR3 is CASSVRTGNYGYTF. DNA for the CDR3: TGTGCCAGCAGTGTTAGGACAGGGAACTATGGCTACACCTTC.

By sample fraction, this clonotype is large (0.1 to 1%). The chain joins TRBV12-3 or TRBV12-4 to TRBJ1-2; D uncertain. The CDR3 contains 13 residues. Trimming took off 5 bases at V and 8 bases at J, with 15 bases between the two ends. CDR3 residues: CASSLARRNGYTF. Written as DNA, the CDR3 is TGTGCCAGCAGTCTCGCCAGGCGGAACGGCTACACCTTC.

By its share, this clonotype is large (0.1 to 1%). The chain recombines TRBV12-3 or TRBV12-4 with TRBJ1-2; the D gene is possibly TRBD1 (6 bases). The germline V and J ends were trimmed by 6 bases and 4 bases, with 12 bases remaining between them. This CDR3 region has 13 residues. The CDR3 region has the DNA TGTGCCAGCAGCCAAACCAGGGGCTATGGCTACACCTTC. It is translated as CASSQTRGYGYTF.